This is a list of T cell receptor beta chains from one sample in a study of blood T cells in healthy people across ages. TCRdb reprocessed the 5' RACE reads via MiXCR and lists one record per CDR3 protein. The table shows about 970,000 distinct CDR3 sequences, with roughly 51% occurring only once. The sequencing sample was made of blood. These receptors all come from a woman aged 60-75 years in good health. CDR3s include the opening cysteine and the closing phenylalanine or tryptophan. The D gene is left open where the match is weak. Clone size, where shown, is once, few, many, or a class for clones that have expanded.

>NA|NA|TRBJ2-1|TRBV5-6
CASSLRRDPSYNEQFF
TGTGCCAGCAGCTTGCGGCGGGACCCCTCCTACAATGAGCAGTTCTTC
>NA|TRBD1|TRBJ2-5|TRBV6-6
CASSYVAAGGVETQYF
TGTGCCAGCAGTTATGTAGCGGCAGGGGGCGTAGAGACCCAGTACTTC
>NA|TRBD1|TRBJ2-5|TRBV29-1
CSVERGQGLQETQYF
TGCAGCGTTGAACGGGGACAGGGCCTCCAAGAGACCCAGTACTTC
>NA|NA|TRBJ2-7|TRBV28
CASSRAENYEQYF
TGTGCCAGCAGTCGAGCGGAAAACTACGAGCAGTACTTC
>once|TRBD2|TRBJ2-1|TRBV20-1
CSARGREGGNEQFF
TGCAGTGCTAGGGGCAGGGAGGGTGGCAATGAGCAGTTCTTC
>NA|NA|TRBJ2-5|TRBV7-6
CASSLFSLADGTQETQYF
TGTGCCAGCAGCCTTTTCTCTCTAGCTGACGGGACTCAAGAGACCCAGTACTTC
>NA|NA|TRBJ1-5|TRBV4-2
CASSLDRFPEQPQHF
TGTGCCAGCAGCCTCGACAGGTTCCCGGAACAGCCCCAGCATTTT
>NA|NA|TRBJ2-3|TRBV20-1
CSAKGTDTQYF
TGCAGTGCTAAGGGAACAGATACGCAGTATTTT
>NA|TRBD1|TRBJ1-5|TRBV4-1
CASSQDTGGGNQPQHF
TGCGCCAGCAGCCAAGACACAGGGGGAGGTAATCAGCCCCAGCATTTT
>NA|NA|TRBJ2-7|TRBV20-1
CSVTGPSGEQYF
TGCAGTGTCACGGGCCCCTCGGGCGAGCAGTACTTC
>NA|NA|TRBJ1-2|TRBV6-5
CASSRSGVSNYGYTF
TGTGCCAGCAGTAGATCAGGGGTCTCAAACTATGGCTACACCTTC
>NA|NA|TRBJ2-5|TRBV12-3/TRBV12-4
CASSHGLPSAPHWETQYF
TGTGCCAGCAGTCATGGGCTCCCGTCGGCACCCCACTGGGAGACCCAGTACTTC
>NA|NA|TRBJ1-4|TRBV29-1
CSGRTDEKLFF
TGCAGCGGCAGGACGGATGAAAAACTGTTTTTT
>NA|TRBD2|TRBJ2-3|TRBV10-2
CASSGLAGGADTQYF
TGCGCCAGCAGCGGACTAGCGGGAGGTGCAGATACGCAGTATTTT
>NA|TRBD1|TRBJ2-2|TRBV29-1
CSAGTGGELFF
TGCAGCGCGGGGACAGGCGGGGAGCTGTTTTTT
>NA|NA|TRBJ1-4|TRBV9
CASSNPGLIGREKLFF
TGTGCCAGCAGCAACCCGGGACTTATAGGCCGTGAAAAACTGTTTTTT
>NA|NA|TRBJ2-7|TRBV29-1
CSVGEGSGPYEQYF
TGCAGCGTTGGGGAAGGATCAGGACCCTACGAGCAGTACTTC
>NA|TRBD2|TRBJ2-7|TRBV18
CASSPLAGGLNEQYF
TGTGCCAGCTCACCCCTAGCGGGAGGGCTCAATGAGCAGTACTTC
>NA|NA|TRBJ2-3|TRBV4-2
CASSQDYSRADTQYF
TGTGCCAGCAGCCAAGATTACTCCAGGGCAGATACGCAGTATTTT
>NA|TRBD2|TRBJ2-7|TRBV2
CATLPLAGINEQYF
TGTGCCACCCTACCACTAGCGGGTATAAACGAGCAGTACTTC
>NA|NA|TRBJ2-5|TRBV5-6
CASSRLPGTSVGTQYF
TGTGCCAGCAGCCGACTCCCCGGGACCAGTGTGGGGACCCAGTACTTC
>few|NA|TRBJ1-1|TRBV6-6
CASKREGNTEAFF
TGTGCCAGCAAGCGGGAAGGGAACACTGAAGCTTTCTTT
>NA|TRBD1|TRBJ2-7|TRBV20-1
CSAIGTGVNEQYF
TGCAGTGCTATTGGTACAGGGGTAAACGAGCAGTACTTC
>once|NA|TRBJ1-4|TRBV28
CASSFPTDGLVEKLFF
TGTGCCAGCAGTTTCCCCACGGACGGCCTGGTTGAAAAACTGTTTTTT
>once|NA|TRBJ2-6|TRBV5-1
CASSMLTAGISGANVLTF
TGCGCCAGCAGCATGCTTACGGCGGGAATCTCTGGGGCCAACGTCCTGACTTTC
>few|NA|TRBJ2-7|TRBV10-3
CAITNSAGSKQYF
TGTGCCATCACCAACAGTGCAGGGTCTAAGCAGTACTTC
>NA|NA|TRBJ2-1|TRBV12-3/TRBV12-4
CASSFLIDEQFF
TGTGCCAGCAGTTTCTTGATCGATGAGCAGTTCTTC
>NA|TRBD2|TRBJ2-5|TRBV4-3
CASSQAQTSGSGETQYF
TGCGCCAGCAGCCAGGCCCAGACTAGCGGGAGTGGTGAGACCCAGTACTTC
>NA|NA|TRBJ2-7|TRBV7-2
CASSPRTGSDEQYF
TGTGCCAGCAGCCCCCGGACGGGTAGCGACGAGCAGTACTTC
>NA|NA|TRBJ1-1|TRBV11-2
CASSPPVGGYTEAFF
TGTGCCAGCAGTCCCCCCGTGGGGGGGTACACTGAAGCTTTCTTT
>once|NA|TRBJ2-6|TRBV20-1
CSARRRGANVLTF
TGCAGTGCTAGAAGGCGGGGGGCCAACGTCCTGACTTTC
>NA|NA|TRBJ1-1|TRBV10-2
CASSPFLDFEAFF
TGCGCCAGCAGCCCCTTTTTAGATTTTGAAGCTTTCTTT
>NA|TRBD1|TRBJ2-2|TRBV5-1
CVSSSGQAVTGELFF
TGCGTCAGCAGCTCGGGACAGGCGGTCACCGGGGAGCTGTTTTTT
>NA|TRBD1|TRBJ1-2|TRBV5-1
CASSLVGRGVDGYTF
TGCGCCAGCAGCTTGGTTGGCAGGGGGGTTGATGGCTACACCTTC
>NA|NA|TRBJ2-7|TRBV20-1
CSASRDFRHEQYF
TGCAGTGCTAGCCGGGACTTCCGCCACGAGCAGTACTTC
>NA|TRBD1|TRBJ1-6|TRBV4-1
CASSQQTGGNSPLHF
TGCGCCAGCAGCCAGCAGACAGGGGGTAATTCACCCCTCCACTTT
>NA|NA|TRBJ1-2|TRBV5-1
CASSHEWAEGYTF
TGCGCCAGCAGCCACGAGTGGGCTGAAGGCTACACCTTC
>few|NA|TRBJ2-2|TRBV7-2
CASSLARGARAGELFF
TGTGCCAGCAGCTTAGCTCGGGGGGCTAGGGCCGGGGAGCTGTTTTTT
>few|NA|TRBJ2-1|TRBV6-2/TRBV6-3
CASSPSRGEQFF
TGTGCCAGCAGTCCATCCCGGGGGGAGCAGTTCTTC
>NA|NA|TRBJ2-7|TRBV29-1
CSVGRVSDYEQYF
TGCAGCGTTGGGCGAGTCTCGGACTACGAGCAGTACTTC